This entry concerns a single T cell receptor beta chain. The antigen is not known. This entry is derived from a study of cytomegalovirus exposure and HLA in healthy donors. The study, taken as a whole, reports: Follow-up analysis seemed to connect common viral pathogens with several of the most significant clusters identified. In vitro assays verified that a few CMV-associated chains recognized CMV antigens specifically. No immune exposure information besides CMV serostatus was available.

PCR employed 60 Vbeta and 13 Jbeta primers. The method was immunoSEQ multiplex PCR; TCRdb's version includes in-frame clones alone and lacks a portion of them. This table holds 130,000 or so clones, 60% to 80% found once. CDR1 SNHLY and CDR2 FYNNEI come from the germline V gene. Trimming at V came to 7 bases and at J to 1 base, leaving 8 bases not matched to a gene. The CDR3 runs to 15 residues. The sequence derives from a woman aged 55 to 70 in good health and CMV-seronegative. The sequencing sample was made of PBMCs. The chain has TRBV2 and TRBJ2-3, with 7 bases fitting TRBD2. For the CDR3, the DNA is TGTGCCAGCACTGGGGCGGGAGTCCGCACAGATACGCAGTATTTT. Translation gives CASTGAGVRTDTQYF.